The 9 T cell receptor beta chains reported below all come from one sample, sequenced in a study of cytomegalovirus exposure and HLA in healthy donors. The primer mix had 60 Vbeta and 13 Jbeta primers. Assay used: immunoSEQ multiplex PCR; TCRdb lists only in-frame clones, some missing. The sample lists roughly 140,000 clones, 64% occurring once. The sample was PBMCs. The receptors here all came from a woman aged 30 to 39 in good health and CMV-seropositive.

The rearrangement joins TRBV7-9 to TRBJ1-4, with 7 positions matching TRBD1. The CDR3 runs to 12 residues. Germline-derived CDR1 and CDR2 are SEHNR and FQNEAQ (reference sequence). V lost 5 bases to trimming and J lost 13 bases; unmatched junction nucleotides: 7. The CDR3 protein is CASSPTQGLLFF. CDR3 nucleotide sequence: TGTGCCAGCAGCCCCACACAGGGGCTACTGTTTTTT.

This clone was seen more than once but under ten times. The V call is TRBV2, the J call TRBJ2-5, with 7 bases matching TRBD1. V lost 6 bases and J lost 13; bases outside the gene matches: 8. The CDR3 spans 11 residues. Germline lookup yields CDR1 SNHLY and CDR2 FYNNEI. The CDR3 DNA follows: TGTGCCAGCAGGAGGGACAGTATAAGGTACTTC. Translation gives CASRRDSIRYF.

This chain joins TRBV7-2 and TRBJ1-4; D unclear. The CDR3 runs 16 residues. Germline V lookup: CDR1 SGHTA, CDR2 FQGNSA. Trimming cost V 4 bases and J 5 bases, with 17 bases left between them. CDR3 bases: TGTGCCAGCAGCTACGCCGGCACTCGAGGAAATGAAAAACTGTTTTTT. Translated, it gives CASSYAGTRGNEKLFF.

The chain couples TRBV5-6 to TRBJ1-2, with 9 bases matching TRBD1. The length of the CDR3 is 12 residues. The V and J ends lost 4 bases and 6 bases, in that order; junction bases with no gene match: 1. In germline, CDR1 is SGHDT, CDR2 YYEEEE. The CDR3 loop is CASSRDRDGYTF. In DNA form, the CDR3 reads TGTGCCAGCAGCCGGGACAGGGATGGCTACACCTTC.

In DNA form, the CDR3 reads TGTGCCAGCAGTCCTATTGTTGCTTCCTACAATGAGCAGTTCTTC. Its protein is CASSPIVASYNEQFF. This chain joins TRBV27 and TRBJ2-1; the D is unclear. With 5 bases removed from V and 1 base from J, the gap between germline ends came to 12 bases. This CDR3 has 15 residues. From germline, CDR1 is MNHEY and CDR2 SMNVEV (reference sequence).

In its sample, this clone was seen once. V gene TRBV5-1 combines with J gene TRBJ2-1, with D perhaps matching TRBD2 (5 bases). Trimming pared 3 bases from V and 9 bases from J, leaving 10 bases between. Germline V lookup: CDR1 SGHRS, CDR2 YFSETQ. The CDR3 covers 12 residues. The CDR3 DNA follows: TGCGCCAGCAGCTGGGGTGAGGGTGAGCAGTTCTTC. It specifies CASSWGEGEQFF.

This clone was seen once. For the CDR3, the DNA is TGCGCCAGCAGCTTGGAGGGGACAGGGGGGACTGAAGCTTTCTTT. Its protein product is CASSLEGTGGTEAFF. The chain employs TRBV5-1 and TRBJ1-1; 11 nucleotides match TRBD1. The germline V gene encodes CDR1 SGHRS and CDR2 YFSETQ. V shed 0 bases, J shed 5 bases, and the junction held 3 bases outside the gene matches. The CDR3 has 15 amino acids.

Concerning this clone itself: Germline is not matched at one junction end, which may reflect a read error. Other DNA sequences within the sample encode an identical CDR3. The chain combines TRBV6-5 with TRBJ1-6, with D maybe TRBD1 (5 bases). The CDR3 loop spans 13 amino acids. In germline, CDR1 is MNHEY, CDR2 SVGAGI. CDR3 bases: TGTGCCAGCAGTTTCGACAGTAATTCCCCCCTCCACTTT. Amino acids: CASSFDSNSPLHF.

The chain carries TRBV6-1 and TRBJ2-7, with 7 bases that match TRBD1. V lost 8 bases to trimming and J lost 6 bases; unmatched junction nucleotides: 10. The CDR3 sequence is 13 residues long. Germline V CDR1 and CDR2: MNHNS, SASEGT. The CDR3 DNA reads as TGTGCCAGCGTACCTACAGGGGCGGGCGAGCAGTACTTC. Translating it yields CASVPTGAGEQYF.